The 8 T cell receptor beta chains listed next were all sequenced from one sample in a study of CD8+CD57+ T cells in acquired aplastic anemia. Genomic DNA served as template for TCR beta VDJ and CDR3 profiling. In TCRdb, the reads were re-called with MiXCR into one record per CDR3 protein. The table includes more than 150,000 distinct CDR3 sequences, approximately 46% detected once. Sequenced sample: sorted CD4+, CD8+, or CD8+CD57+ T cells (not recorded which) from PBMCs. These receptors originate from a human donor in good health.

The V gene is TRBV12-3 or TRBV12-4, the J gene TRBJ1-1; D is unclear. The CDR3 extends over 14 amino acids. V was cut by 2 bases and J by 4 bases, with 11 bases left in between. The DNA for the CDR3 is TGTGCCAGCAGTTTACAGCGCTGGGGCACTGAAGCTTTCTTT. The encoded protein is CASSLQRWGTEAFF.

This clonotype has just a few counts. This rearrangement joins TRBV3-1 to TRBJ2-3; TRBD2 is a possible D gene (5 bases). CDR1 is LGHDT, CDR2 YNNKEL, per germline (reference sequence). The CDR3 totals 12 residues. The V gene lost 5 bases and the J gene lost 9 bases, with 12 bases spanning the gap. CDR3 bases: TGTGCCAGCAGCTCCCGGGATAACACGCAGTATTTT. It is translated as CASSSRDNTQYF.

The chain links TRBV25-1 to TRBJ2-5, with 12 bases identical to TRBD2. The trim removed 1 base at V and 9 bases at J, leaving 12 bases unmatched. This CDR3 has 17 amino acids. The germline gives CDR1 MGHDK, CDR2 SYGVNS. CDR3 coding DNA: TGTGCCAGCAGTGAATCATACCGGGGACTAGCGGGCGGCCCCCAGTACTTC. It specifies CASSESYRGLAGGPQYF.

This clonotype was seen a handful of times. This CDR3 is CASSRTQDTSYEQYF. The CDR3 nucleotides read TGTGCCAGCAGCCGGACGCAAGACACCTCCTACGAGCAGTACTTC. The chain links TRBV7-9 to TRBJ2-7; no clear D gene. Trimming took 5 bases from V and 0 from J, leaving 14 bases between them. The CDR3 length is 15 residues. In germline, CDR1 is SEHNR, CDR2 FQNEAQ (reference sequence).

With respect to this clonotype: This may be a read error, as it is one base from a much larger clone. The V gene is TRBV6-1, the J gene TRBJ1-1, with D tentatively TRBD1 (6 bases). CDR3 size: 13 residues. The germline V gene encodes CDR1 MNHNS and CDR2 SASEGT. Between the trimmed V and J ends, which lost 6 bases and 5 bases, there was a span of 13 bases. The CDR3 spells CASRRRGGTEAFF. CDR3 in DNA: TGTGCCAGCAGAAGGAGAGGGGGTACTGAAGCTTTCTTT.

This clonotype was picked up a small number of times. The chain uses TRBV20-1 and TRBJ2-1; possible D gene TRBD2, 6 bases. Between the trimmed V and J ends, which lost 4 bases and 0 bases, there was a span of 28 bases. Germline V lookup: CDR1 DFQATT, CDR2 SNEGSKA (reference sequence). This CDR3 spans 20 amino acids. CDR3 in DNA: TGCAGTGCTAAGGCCCCGGGACTCATATTACATCTAAGCTCCTACAATGAGCAGTTCTTC. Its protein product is CSAKAPGLILHLSSYNEQFF.

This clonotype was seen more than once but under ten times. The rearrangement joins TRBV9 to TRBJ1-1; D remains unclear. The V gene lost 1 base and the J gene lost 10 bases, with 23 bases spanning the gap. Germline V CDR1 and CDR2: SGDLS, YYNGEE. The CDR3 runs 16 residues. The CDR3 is CASSVSNTPGPGVAFF. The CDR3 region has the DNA TGTGCCAGCAGCGTAAGCAACACGCCCGGACCCGGGGTAGCTTTCTTT. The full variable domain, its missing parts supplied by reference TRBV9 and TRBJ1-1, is DSGVTQTPKHLITATGQRVTLRCSPRSGDLSVYWYQQSLDQGLQFLIQYYNGEERAKGNILERFSAQQFPDLHSELNLSSLELGDSALYFCASSVSNTPGPGVAFFGQGTRLTVV.

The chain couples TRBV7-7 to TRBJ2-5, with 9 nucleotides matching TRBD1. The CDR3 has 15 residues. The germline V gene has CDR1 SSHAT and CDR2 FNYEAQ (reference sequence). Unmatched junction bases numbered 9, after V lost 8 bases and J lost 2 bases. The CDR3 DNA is TGTGCCAGCCCCAAGGACAGGGGACGACAAGAGACCCAGTACTTC. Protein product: CASPKDRGRQETQYF.